The T cell receptor beta chain under discussion was sequenced for a study of blood T cell repertoires in COVID-19. This CDR3 region has 13 residues. Germline V gives CDR1 LNHDA, CDR2 SQIVND (reference sequence). With 2 bases removed from V and 10 bases from J, the gap between germline ends came to 9 bases. Authors' processing steps: Using reference gene primer amplification, nucleated cell counts were estimated. This table comes from immunoSEQ multiplex PCR, and its TCRdb copy is limited to in-frame clones, with some not included. D and trimming were read from the DNA, whereas the V and J calls and clone size are those reported in that table. This sample has about 500,000 clones, with 80% to 90% found just once.

This TCR came from a man between 18 and 29 years old with COVID-19, enrolled during active disease. This chain uses TRBV19 with TRBJ1-6; no firm D call. Sequencing was performed on peripheral blood. In DNA form, the CDR3 reads TGTGCCAGTAGTATACCTTCGGGGTCACCCCTCCACTTT. Translating gives CASSIPSGSPLHF.